This TCR beta chain is drawn from a study of control samples from healthy donors and cancer patients. Clones were sequenced by immunoSEQ multiplex PCR, and TCRdb holds only the in-frame ones, with some missing. This table holds tens of thousands of clones, 94% found once. Per germline, CDR1 DFQATT and CDR2 SNEGSKA (reference sequence). The CDR3 spans 11 residues. V gave up 4 bases and J gave up 7 bases, with 10 bases separating them. The origin of this receptor is a man aged 25-40 years in good health. The chain joins TRBV20-1 to TRBJ1-1; D not resolved. The specimen sequenced was blood. This chain's CDR3 is CSAKAYYEAFF. In nucleotides, the CDR3 is TGCAGTGCTAAAGCTTACTATGAAGCTTTCTTT.